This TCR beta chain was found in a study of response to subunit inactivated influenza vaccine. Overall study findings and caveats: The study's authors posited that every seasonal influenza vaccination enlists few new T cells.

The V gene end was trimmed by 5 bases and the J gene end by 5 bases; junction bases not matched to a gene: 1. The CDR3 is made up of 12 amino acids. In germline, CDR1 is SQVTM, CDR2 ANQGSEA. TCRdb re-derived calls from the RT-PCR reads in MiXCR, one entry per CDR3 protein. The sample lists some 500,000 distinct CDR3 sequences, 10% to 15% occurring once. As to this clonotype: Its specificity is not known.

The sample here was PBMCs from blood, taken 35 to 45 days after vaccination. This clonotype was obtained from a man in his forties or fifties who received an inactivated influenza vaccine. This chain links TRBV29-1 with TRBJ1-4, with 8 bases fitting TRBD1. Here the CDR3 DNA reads TGCAGCGTTAACAGGGGGAATGAAAAACTGTTTTTT. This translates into CSVNRGNEKLFF.